The clone carrying this T cell receptor beta chain is a singleton in its sample. As handled by the study authors: The assay estimated nucleated cells by amplifying reference gene primers. Some clones are missing from TCRdb's copy, which holds only in-frame ones; the method was immunoSEQ multiplex PCR. V, J and clone size reflect that table, while D and trimming were determined from the DNA. The sample includes 150,000 to 200,000 clones, 65% to 90% seen only once; the top ten take 7.5% to 10%. This entry is derived from a study of blood T cell repertoires in COVID-19. The J segment lost 1 base and the V segment lost 5 bases, leaving 8 bases of the junction unmatched. The CDR3 spans 16 residues. Germline CDR1 and CDR2: SEHNR and FQNEAQ (reference sequence).

Sample: peripheral blood. This chain joins TRBV7-9 and TRBJ2-5; 9 positions agree with TRBD1. The TCR comes from a man aged 50 to 60 with active or convalescent COVID-19. The CDR3 reads CASSNTGGTLQETQYF. The DNA of the CDR3 is TGTGCCAGCAGCAACACAGGGGGCACCCTCCAAGAGACCCAGTACTTC.